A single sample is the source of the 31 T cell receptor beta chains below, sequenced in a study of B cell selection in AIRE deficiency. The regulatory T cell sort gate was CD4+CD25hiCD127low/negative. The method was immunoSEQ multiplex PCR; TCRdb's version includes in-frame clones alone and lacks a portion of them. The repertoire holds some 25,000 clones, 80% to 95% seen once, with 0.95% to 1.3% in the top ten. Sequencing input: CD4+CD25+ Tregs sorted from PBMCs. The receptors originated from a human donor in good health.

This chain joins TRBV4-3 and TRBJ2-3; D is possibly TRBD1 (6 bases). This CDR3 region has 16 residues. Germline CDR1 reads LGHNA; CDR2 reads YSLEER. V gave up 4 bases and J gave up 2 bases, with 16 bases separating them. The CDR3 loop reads CASSPTGQSDTDTQYF. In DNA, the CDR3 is TGCGCCAGCAGCCCCACGGGACAATCGGACACAGATACGCAGTATTTT.

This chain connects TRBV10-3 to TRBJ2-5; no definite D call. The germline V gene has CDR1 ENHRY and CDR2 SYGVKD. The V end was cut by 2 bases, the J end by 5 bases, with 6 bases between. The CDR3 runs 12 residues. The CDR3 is CAISEIGETQYF. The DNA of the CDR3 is TGTGCCATCAGTGAGATAGGGGAGACCCAGTACTTC.

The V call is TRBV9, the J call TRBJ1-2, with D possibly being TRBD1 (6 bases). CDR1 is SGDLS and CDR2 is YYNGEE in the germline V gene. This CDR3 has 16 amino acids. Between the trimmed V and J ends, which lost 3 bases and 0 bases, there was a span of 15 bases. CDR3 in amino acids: CASSAPLGTTNYGYTF. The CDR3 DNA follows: TGTGCCAGCAGCGCCCCCCTTGGGACAACTAACTATGGCTACACCTTC.

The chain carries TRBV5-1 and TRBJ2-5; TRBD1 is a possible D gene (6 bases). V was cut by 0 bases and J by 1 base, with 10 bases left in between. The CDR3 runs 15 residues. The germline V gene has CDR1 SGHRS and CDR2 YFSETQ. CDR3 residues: CASSLAPGAQETQYF. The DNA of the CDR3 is TGCGCCAGCAGCTTGGCGCCAGGGGCCCAAGAGACCCAGTACTTC.

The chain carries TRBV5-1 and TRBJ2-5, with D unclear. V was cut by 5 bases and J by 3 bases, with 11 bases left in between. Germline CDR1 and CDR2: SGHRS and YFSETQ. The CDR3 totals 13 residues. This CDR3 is CASRRTPEETQYF. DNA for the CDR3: TGCGCCAGCAGGCGGACCCCCGAAGAGACCCAGTACTTC. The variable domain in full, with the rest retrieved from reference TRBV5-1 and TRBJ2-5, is KAGVTQTPRYLIKTRGQQVTLSCSPISGHRSVSWYQQTPGQGLQFLFEYFSETQRNKGNFPGRFSGRQFSNSRSEMNVSTLELGDSALYLCASRRTPEETQYFGPGTRLLVL.

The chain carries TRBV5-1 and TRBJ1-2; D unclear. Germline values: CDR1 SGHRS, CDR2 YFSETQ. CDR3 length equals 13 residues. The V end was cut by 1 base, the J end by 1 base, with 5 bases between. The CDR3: CASSLWINYGYTF. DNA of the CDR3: TGCGCCAGCAGCTTGTGGATTAACTATGGCTACACCTTC.

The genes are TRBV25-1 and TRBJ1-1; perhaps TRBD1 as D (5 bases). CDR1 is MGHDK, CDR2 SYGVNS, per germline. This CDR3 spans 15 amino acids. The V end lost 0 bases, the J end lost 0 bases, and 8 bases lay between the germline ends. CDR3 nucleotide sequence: TGTGCCAGCAGTGAATATCAGGGATTGAACACTGAAGCTTTCTTT. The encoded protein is CASSEYQGLNTEAFF.

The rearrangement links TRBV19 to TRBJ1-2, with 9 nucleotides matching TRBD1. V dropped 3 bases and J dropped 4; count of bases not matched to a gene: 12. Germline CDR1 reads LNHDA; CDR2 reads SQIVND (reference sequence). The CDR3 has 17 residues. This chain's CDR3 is CASSMRGDRVGGYGYTF. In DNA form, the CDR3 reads TGTGCCAGTAGTATGAGGGGGGACAGGGTTGGCGGCTATGGCTACACCTTC. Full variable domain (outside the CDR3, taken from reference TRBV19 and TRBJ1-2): DGGITQSPKYLFRKEGQNVTLSCEQNLNHDAMYWYRQDPGQGLRLIYYSQIVNDFQKGDIAEGYSVSREKKESFPLTVTSAQKNPTAFYLCASSMRGDRVGGYGYTFGSGTRLTVV.

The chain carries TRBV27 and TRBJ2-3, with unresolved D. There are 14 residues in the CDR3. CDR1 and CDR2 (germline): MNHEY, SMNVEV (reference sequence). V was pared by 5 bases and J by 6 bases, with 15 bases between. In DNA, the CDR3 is TGTGCCAGCAGTAAAGCGCGGCTGGTGGATACGCAGTATTTT. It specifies CASSKARLVDTQYF.

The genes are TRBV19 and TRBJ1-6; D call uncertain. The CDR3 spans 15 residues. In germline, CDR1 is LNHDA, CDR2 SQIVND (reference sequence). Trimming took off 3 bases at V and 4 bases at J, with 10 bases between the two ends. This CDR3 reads CASSMTKQYNSPLHF. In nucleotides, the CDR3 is TGTGCCAGTAGTATGACGAAACAGTATAATTCACCCCTCCACTTT. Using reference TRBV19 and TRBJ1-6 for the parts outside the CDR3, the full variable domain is DGGITQSPKYLFRKEGQNVTLSCEQNLNHDAMYWYRQDPGQGLRLIYYSQIVNDFQKGDIAEGYSVSREKKESFPLTVTSAQKNPTAFYLCASSMTKQYNSPLHFGNGTRLTVT.

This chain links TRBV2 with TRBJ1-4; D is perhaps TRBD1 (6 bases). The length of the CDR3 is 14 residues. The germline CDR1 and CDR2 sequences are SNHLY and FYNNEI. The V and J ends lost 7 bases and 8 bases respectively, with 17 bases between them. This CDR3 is CASNIQGLQEKLFF. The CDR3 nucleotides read TGTGCCAGCAATATTCAGGGGCTTCAAGAAAAACTGTTTTTT. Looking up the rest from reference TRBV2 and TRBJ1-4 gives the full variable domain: EPEVTQTPSHQVTQMGQEVILRCVPISNHLYFYWYRQILGQKVEFLVSFYNNEISEKSEIFDDQFSVERPDGSNFTLKIRSTKLEDSAMYFCASNIQGLQEKLFFGSGTQLSVL.

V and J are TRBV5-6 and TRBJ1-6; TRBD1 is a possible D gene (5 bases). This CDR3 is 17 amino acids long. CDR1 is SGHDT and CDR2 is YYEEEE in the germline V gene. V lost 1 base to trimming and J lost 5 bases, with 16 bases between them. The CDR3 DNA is TGTGCCAGCAGCTTGTTGGGGGAACTGGGTGATAATTCACCCCTCCACTTT. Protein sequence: CASSLLGELGDNSPLHF.

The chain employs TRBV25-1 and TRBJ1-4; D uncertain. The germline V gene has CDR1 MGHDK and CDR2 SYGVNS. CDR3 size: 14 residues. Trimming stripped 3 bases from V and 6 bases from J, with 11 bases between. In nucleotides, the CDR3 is TGTGCCAGCAGTGATGGGCGATCTCATGAAAAACTGTTTTTT. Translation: CASSDGRSHEKLFF.

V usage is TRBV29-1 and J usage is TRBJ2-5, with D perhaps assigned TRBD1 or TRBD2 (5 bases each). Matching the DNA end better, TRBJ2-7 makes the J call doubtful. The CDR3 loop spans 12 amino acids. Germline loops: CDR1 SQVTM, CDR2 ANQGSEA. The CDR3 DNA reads TGCAGCGTTGGAGACAGCGGCTACGAGCAGTACTTC. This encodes CSVGDSGYEQYF.

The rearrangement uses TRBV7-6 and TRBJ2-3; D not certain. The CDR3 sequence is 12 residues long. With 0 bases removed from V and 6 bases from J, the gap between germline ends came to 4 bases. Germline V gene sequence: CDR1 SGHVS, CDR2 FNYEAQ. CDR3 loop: CASSLAKDTQYF. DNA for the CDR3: TGTGCCAGCAGCTTAGCGAAGGATACGCAGTATTTT.

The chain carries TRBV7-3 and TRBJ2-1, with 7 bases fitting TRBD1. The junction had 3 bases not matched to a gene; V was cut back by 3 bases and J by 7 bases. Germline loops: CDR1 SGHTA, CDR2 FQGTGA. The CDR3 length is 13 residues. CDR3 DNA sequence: TGTGCCAGCAGCTTGGAGACAGGGAATGAGCAGTTCTTC. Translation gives CASSLETGNEQFF.

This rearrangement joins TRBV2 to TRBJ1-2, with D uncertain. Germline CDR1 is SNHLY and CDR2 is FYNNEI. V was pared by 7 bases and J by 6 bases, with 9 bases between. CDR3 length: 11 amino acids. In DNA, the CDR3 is TGTGCCAGCAAGAGGACCGATGGCTACACCTTC. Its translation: CASKRTDGYTF.

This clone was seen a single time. In nucleotides, the CDR3 is TGCAGTGCTTTTGGGACATATGGCTACACCTTC. Residues: CSAFGTYGYTF. The J gene is TRBJ1-2, the V gene TRBV20-1; D perhaps matches TRBD1 (6 bases). V gave up 5 bases and J gave up 5 bases, with 9 bases separating them. Germline V gives CDR1 DFQATT, CDR2 SNEGSKA (reference sequence). This CDR3 region has 11 residues.

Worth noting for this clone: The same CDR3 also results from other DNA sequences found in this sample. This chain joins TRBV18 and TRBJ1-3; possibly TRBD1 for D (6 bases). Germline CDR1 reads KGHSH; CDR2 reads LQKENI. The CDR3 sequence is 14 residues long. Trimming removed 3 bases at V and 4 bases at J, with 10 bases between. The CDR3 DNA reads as TGTGCCAGCTCACCCCAGGGGTCCGGAAACACCATATATTTT. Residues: CASSPQGSGNTIYF.

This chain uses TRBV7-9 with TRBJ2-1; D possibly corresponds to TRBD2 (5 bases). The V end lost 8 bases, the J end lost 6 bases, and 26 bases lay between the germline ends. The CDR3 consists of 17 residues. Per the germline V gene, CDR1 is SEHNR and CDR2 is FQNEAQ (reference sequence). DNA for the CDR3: TGTGCCAGCGGGATTTCGGCGGGCCTTAGACCCGCCAATGAGCAGTTCTTC. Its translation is CASGISAGLRPANEQFF.

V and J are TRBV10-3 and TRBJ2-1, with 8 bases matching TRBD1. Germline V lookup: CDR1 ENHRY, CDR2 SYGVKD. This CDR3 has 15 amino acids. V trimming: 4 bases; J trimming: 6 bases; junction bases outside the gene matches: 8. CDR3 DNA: TGTGCCATCAGTGTTACAGGGGGTCCCGGCAATGAGCAGTTCTTC. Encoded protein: CAISVTGGPGNEQFF.

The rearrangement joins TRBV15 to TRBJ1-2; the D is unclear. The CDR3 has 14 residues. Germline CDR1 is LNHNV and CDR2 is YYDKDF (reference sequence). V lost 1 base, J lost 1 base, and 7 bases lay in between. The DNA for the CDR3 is TGTGCCACCAGCAGAGGGGATGGTAACTATGGCTACACCTTC. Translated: CATSRGDGNYGYTF. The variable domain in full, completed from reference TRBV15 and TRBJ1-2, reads DAMVIQNPRYQVTQFGKPVTLSCSQTLNHNVMYWYQQKSSQAPKLLFHYYDKDFNNEADTPDNFQSRRPNTSFCFLDIRSPGLGDTAMYLCATSRGDGNYGYTFGSGTRLTVV.

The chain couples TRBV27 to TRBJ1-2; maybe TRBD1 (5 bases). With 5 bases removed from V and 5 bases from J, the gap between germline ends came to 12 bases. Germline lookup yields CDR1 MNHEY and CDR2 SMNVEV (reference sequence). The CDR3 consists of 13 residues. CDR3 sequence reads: CASSLPGGYGYTF. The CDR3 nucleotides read TGTGCCAGCAGTCTCCCCGGGGGGTATGGCTACACCTTC.

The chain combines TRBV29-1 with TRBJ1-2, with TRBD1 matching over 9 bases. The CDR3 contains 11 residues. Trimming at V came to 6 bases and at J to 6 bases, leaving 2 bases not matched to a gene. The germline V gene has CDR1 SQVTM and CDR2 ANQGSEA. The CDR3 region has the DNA TGCAGCGTCGGGACAGGGAATGGCTACACCTTC. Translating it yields CSVGTGNGYTF.

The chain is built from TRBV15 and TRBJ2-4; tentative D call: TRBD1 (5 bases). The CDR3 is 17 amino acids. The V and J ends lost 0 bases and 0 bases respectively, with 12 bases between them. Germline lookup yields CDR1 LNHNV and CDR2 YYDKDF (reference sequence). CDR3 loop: CATSRDQGGIAKNIQYF. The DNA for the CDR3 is TGTGCCACCAGCAGAGACCAGGGCGGAATAGCCAAAAACATTCAGTACTTC.

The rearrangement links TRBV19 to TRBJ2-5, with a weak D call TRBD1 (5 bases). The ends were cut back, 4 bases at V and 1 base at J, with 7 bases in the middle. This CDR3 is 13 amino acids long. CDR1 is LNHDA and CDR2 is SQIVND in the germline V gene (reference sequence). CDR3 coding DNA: TGTGCCAGTAGTACCGACAGCCAAGAGACCCAGTACTTC. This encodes CASSTDSQETQYF.

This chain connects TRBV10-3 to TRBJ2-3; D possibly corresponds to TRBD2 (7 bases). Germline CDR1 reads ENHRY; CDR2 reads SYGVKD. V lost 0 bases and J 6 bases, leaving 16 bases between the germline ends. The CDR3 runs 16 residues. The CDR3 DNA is TGTGCCATCAGTGAGTCGGCGTGGGGGGGCCTGGATACGCAGTATTTT. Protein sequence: CAISESAWGGLDTQYF.

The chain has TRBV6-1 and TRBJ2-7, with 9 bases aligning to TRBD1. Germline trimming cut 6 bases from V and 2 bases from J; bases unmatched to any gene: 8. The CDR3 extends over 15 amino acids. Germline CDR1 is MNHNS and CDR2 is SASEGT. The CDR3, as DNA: TGTGCCAGCAGCGCAGGACAGGGGACAACCTACGAGCAGTACTTC. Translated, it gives CASSAGQGTTYEQYF.

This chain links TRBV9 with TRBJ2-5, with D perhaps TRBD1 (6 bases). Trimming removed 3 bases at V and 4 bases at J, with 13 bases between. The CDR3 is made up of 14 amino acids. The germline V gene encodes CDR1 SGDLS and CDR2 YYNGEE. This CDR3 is CASSAGQKGETQYF. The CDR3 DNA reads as TGTGCCAGCAGCGCAGGACAGAAAGGAGAGACCCAGTACTTC.

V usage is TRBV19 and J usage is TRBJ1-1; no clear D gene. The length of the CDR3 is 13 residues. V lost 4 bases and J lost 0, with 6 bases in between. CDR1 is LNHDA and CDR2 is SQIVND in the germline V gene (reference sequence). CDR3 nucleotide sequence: TGTGCCAGTAGTACCACAATGAACACTGAAGCTTTCTTT. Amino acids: CASSTTMNTEAFF.

CDR3 region: CASSPFTGYYGYTF. The CDR3 bases are TGCGCCAGCAGCCCGTTTACAGGATACTATGGCTACACCTTC. The chain joins TRBV4-3 to TRBJ1-2; possible D gene TRBD1, 5 bases. The CDR3 extends over 14 amino acids. With 4 bases removed from V and 3 bases from J, the gap between germline ends came to 12 bases. The germline V gene encodes CDR1 LGHNA and CDR2 YSLEER.